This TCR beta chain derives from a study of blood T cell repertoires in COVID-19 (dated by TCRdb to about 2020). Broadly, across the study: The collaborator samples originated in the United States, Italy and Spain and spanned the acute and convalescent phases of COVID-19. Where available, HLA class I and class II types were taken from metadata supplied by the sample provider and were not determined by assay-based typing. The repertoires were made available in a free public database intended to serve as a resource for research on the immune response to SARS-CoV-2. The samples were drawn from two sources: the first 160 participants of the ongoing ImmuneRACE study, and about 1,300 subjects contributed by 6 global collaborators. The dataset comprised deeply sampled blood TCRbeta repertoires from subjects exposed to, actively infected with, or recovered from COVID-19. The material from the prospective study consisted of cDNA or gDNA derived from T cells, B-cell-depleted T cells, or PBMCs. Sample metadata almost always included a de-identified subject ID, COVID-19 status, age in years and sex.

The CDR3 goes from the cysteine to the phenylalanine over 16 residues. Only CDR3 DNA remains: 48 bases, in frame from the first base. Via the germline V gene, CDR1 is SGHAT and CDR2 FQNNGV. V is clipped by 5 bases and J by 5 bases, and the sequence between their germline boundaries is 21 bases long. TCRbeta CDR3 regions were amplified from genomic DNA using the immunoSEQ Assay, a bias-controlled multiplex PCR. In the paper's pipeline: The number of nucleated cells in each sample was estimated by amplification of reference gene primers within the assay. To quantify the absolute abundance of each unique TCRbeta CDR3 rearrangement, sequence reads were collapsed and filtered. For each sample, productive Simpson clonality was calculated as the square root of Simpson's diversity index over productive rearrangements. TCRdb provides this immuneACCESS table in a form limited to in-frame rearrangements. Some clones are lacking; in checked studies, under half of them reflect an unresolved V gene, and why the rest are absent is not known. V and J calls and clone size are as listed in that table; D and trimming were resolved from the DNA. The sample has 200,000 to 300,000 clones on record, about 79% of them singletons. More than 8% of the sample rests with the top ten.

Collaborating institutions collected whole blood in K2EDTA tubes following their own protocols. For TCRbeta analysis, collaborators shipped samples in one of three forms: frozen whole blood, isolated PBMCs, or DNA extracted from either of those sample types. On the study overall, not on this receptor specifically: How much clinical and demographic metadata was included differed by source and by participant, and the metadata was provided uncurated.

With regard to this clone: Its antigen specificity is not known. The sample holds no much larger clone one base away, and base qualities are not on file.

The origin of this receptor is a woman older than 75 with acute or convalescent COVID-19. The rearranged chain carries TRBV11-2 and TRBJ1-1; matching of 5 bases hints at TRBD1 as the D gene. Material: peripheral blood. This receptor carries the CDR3 CASSPMPGSGGTEAFF. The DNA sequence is TGTGCCAGCAGCCCCATGCCAGGGAGTGGGGGGACTGAAGCTTTCTTT.